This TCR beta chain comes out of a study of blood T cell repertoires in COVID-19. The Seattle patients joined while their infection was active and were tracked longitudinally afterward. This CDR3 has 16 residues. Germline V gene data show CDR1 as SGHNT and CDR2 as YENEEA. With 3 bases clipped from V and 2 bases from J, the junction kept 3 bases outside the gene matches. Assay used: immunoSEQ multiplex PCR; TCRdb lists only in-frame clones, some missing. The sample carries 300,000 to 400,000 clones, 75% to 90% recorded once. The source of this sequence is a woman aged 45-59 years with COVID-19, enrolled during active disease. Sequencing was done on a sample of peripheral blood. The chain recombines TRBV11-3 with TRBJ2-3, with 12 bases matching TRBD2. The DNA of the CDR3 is TGTGCCAGCAGCTTTCGGACTAGCGGGAACACAGATACGCAGTATTTT. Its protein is CASSFRTSGNTDTQYF.